This TCR beta chain emerged from a study of human T cells and chemical hapten exposure. Study-level information: Recorded diagnoses among the mostly female patients were alopecia areata, totalis or universalis.

Library construction involved attaching unique molecular identifiers to individual cDNA molecules, which allowed quantitative, reproducible TCR counting. TCRdb independently ran MiXCR on the RACE reads; one entry per CDR3 protein. The data hold tens of thousands of distinct CDR3 sequences, with around 7% observed a single time. The CDR3 is made up of 16 amino acids. The V end was cut by 6 bases, the J end by 4 bases, with 18 bases between. Germline V gene lookup returns CDR1 MNHEY and CDR2 SMNVEV (reference sequence). This clonotype has more than one count but fewer than ten. The time point is: pre-sensitization, week 0. Described treatment: therapeutic diphenylcyclopropenone sensitization with weekly scalp DPC.

Sample: whole blood, taken in connection with sensitization to the hapten diphenylcyclopropenone (DPC). The chain uses TRBV27 and TRBJ2-2, with a weak D call TRBD2 (7 bases). The source is a woman in her thirties with alopecia areata. Some clones in this sample may be carry-over from other donors' samples. The DNA for the CDR3 is TGTGCCAGCAGCCCTACGGGGGGCCGGGGCACCGGGGAGCTGTTTTTT. Residues: CASSPTGGRGTGELFF.